What follows are 18 T cell receptor beta chains derived from one specimen sequenced in a study of blood T cells in healthy people across ages. With a J-beta primer mix and a sample-barcoded 5' primer, a second PCR ran 7 to 11 cycles. TCRdb redid the calling of the 5' RACE reads with MiXCR, one entry per CDR3 protein. Of 450,000 to 600,000 distinct CDR3 sequences in the sample, about 28% were seen once. This sample also belongs to another study, concerning T cells of mothers and their children.

Input material: blood. The receptors were gathered from a boy younger than 10 in good health.

CDR3 bases: TGTGCCAGCAGCTTAGGGAGCGGGAGCTGGGAGACCCAGTACTTC. Its protein is CASSLGSGSWETQYF. The chain links TRBV7-2 to TRBJ2-7; TRBD2 matches at 8 bases. The J call may be wrong; the DNA end is better matched by TRBJ2-5. Germline CDR1 reads SGHTA; CDR2 reads FQGNSA. The CDR3 contains 15 residues.

The gene calls are TRBV9 and TRBJ2-5; 7 nucleotides line up with TRBD1. The germline V gene has CDR1 SGDLS and CDR2 YYNGEE. V gave up 3 bases and J gave up 2 bases; unmatched junction bases: 7. CDR3 length equals 15 residues. DNA for the CDR3: TGTGCCAGCAGCGGTCCAGGGGGACCTCAAGAGACCCAGTACTTC. Translated: CASSGPGGPQETQYF.

This clonotype has only a few counts. The V call is TRBV20-1, the J call TRBJ2-1; tentatively, D is TRBD1 or TRBD2 (5 bases each). From germline, CDR1 is DFQATT and CDR2 SNEGSKA (reference sequence). This CDR3 spans 14 amino acids. V shed 1 base and J shed 4 bases, with 11 bases lying between them. The CDR3 DNA reads TGCAGTGCTAGAGGGGGGACGTCATACAATGAGCAGTTCTTC. It translates to CSARGGTSYNEQFF.

This clonotype has only one observation. The rearrangement links TRBV21-1 to TRBJ1-2; TRBD1 was called by the table and not checked on the DNA. TRBV21-1 is recorded as a pseudogene. The CDR3 length is 19 residues. The DNA of the CDR3 is TGTGCCAGCAGCACGCGTAGACGACAGGGGACCTTGGGCCGCTATGGCTACACCTTC. Translation: CASSTRRRQGTLGRYGYTF.

This sequence joins TRBV7-2 and TRBJ1-3; D remains ambiguous. V shed 5 bases and J shed 6 bases, with 14 bases lying between them. The germline V gene has CDR1 SGHTA and CDR2 FQGNSA. This CDR3 is built from 14 residues. CDR3 loop: CASSPIFGLNTIYF. The CDR3 DNA is TGTGCCAGCAGCCCAATTTTCGGGTTAAACACCATATATTTT.

The rearrangement joins TRBV2 to TRBJ2-5; 7 bases align to TRBD2. The J call may be mistaken, given a closer DNA end match to TRBJ2-1. The CDR3 loop spans 15 amino acids. Germline lookup yields CDR1 SNHLY and CDR2 FYNNEI. This chain's CDR3 is CASKPPSGSYNEQFF. For the CDR3, the DNA is TGTGCCAGCAAGCCACCTAGCGGAAGTTACAATGAGCAGTTCTTC.

This clonotype was counted once. The chain combines TRBV11-2 with TRBJ2-1; either TRBD1 or TRBD2 may fit D (5 bases each). V was cut by 4 bases and J by 4 bases, with 20 bases left in between. Germline V lookup: CDR1 SGHAT, CDR2 FQNNGV. This CDR3 has 17 amino acids. CDR3 DNA: TGTGCCAGCAGCTCCGCCGGAAAACGGGACGGTTACAATGAGCAGTTCTTC. This encodes CASSSAGKRDGYNEQFF.

The V gene is TRBV11-2, the J gene TRBJ1-2; 7 bases align to TRBD1. The CDR3 consists of 15 residues. Germline CDR1 reads SGHAT; CDR2 reads FQNNGV. The V and J ends lost 5 bases and 0 bases, in that order; junction bases with no gene match: 6. CDR3 amino acids: CASSAHRGANYGYTF. The CDR3 coding sequence is TGTGCCAGCAGCGCCCACAGGGGAGCTAACTATGGCTACACCTTC.

This clonotype was detected ten times or more. The chain uses TRBV5-1 and TRBJ1-2; 7 bases agree with TRBD1. Germline assignment: CDR1 SGHRS and CDR2 YFSETQ. This CDR3 comprises 13 residues. J gave up 7 bases and V 4 bases, and 7 bases lay outside the gene matches. The CDR3 region is CASSPRQGGGYTF. CDR3 bases: TGCGCCAGCAGCCCCAGACAGGGAGGTGGCTACACCTTC.

The J gene is TRBJ2-3, the V gene TRBV29-1, with a possible D match to TRBD2 (8 bases). Germline V lookup: CDR1 SQVTM, CDR2 ANQGSEA. With 1 base removed from V and 3 bases from J, the gap between germline ends came to 20 bases. This CDR3 spans 17 amino acids. CDR3 nucleotide sequence: TGCAGCGTTGAAGGCCGCCGAGGGGGCGGGGGGACAGATACGCAGTATTTT. This codes for CSVEGRRGGGGTDTQYF.

This clonotype was recorded once. V usage is TRBV7-2 and J usage is TRBJ1-1, with 9 bases aligning to TRBD1. J lost 2 bases, V lost 7 bases, and 11 bases had no gene match. The germline CDR1 and CDR2 sequences are SGHTA and FQGNSA. This CDR3 has 16 residues. DNA for the CDR3: TGTGCCAGCAATACCAGGGGGGACAGGGCTAACACTGAAGCTTTCTTT. Amino acids: CASNTRGDRANTEAFF. The full variable domain, rest sourced from reference TRBV7-2 and TRBJ1-1, is GAGVSQSPSNKVTEKGKDVELRCDPISGHTALYWYRQSLGQGLEFLIYFQGNSAPDKSGLPSDRFSAERTGGSVSTLTIQRTQQEDSAVYLCASNTRGDRANTEAFFGQGTRLTVV.

The chain is built from TRBV7-2 and TRBJ1-2, with TRBD1 identical over 10 bases. CDR1 and CDR2 from the germline V gene are SGHTA and FQGNSA. This CDR3 comprises 17 residues. V trimming: 5 bases; J trimming: 0 bases; junction bases outside the gene matches: 9. CDR3 DNA: TGTGCCAGCAGCCTTGCCGGGACAGGGGCCCCTAACTATGGCTACACCTTC. Translating it yields CASSLAGTGAPNYGYTF.

The chain recombines TRBV20-1 with TRBJ2-3; 9 nucleotides match TRBD1. Germline V gene lookup returns CDR1 DFQATT and CDR2 SNEGSKA (reference sequence). CDR3 length: 16 amino acids. Losses at the gene ends were 6 bases for V and 4 bases for J; bases not matched to a gene: 14. For the CDR3, the DNA is TGCAGTGCCGGTTCTTGGGACAGGGTGTTCGCAGATACGCAGTATTTT. It is translated as CSAGSWDRVFADTQYF.

This rearrangement joins TRBV6-5 to TRBJ1-5; possible D gene TRBD1, 6 bases. Trimming shortened V by 5 bases and J by 7 bases, and 15 bases separated the two germline ends. Germline V lookup: CDR1 MNHEY, CDR2 SVGAGI. The length of the CDR3 is 14 residues. CDR3 coding DNA: TGTGCCAGCAGTACGACACAGGGCGGCCAGCCCCAGCATTTT. Translation gives CASSTTQGGQPQHF.

The chain is built from TRBV9 and TRBJ2-5; D unclear. Germline V gene lookup returns CDR1 SGDLS and CDR2 YYNGEE. Trimming left V 0 bases short and J 4 bases short, with 10 bases between. The CDR3 extends over 14 amino acids. Here the CDR3 reads CASSVATKGETQYF. CDR3 nucleotide sequence: TGTGCCAGCAGCGTAGCGACAAAGGGAGAGACCCAGTACTTC.

The chain uses TRBV20-1 and TRBJ2-7, with D tentatively TRBD2 (6 bases). Trimming took off 5 bases at V and 7 bases at J, with 18 bases between the two ends. Germline assignment: CDR1 DFQATT and CDR2 SNEGSKA (reference sequence). The CDR3 is 13 amino acids. The CDR3 nucleotides read TGCAGTGCTTTGGCGGGGTTTCTAAAAGAGCAGTACTTC. It is translated as CSALAGFLKEQYF.

The chain uses TRBV7-2 and TRBJ2-2; TRBD1 agrees at 8 bases. The CDR3 spans 14 residues. Germline V gene data show CDR1 as SGHTA and CDR2 as FQGNSA. V was pared by 4 bases and J by 6 bases, with 4 bases of the junction left unmatched. CDR3 residues: CASSSGGASGELFF. The CDR3, as DNA: TGTGCCAGCAGCTCAGGGGGCGCGTCCGGGGAGCTGTTTTTT.

This clonotype was detected ten times or more. The rearrangement joins TRBV29-1 to TRBJ2-5; D uncertain. The germline V gene encodes CDR1 SQVTM and CDR2 ANQGSEA. The CDR3 is 12 amino acids. V lost 5 bases and J lost 1, with 8 bases in between. CDR3 region: CSVSSAQETQYF. DNA of the CDR3: TGCAGCGTTTCAAGTGCCCAAGAGACCCAGTACTTC. Filled out from reference TRBV29-1 and TRBJ2-5, the complete variable domain reads SAVISQKPSRDICQRGTSLTIQCQVDSQVTMMFWYRQQPGQSLTLIATANQGSEATYESGFVIDKFPISRPNLTFSTLTVSNMSPEDSSIYLCSVSSAQETQYFGPGTRLLVL.